The 13 T cell receptor beta chains below come from one sample, sequenced in a study of shared T cell receptors in the human thymus. Profiling relied on immunoSEQ multiplex PCR, and the TCRdb table lists in-frame clones only, not all of them. The sample includes approximately 580,000 clones, approximately 80% seen only once; the top ten take 0.013%. These data were likewise used in another study, on human thymus T cells.

Sample: thymocytes. These receptors all come from a boy under two years old with a congenital heart defect.

The V call is TRBV5-4, the J call TRBJ2-1; 8 bases are shared with TRBD1. This CDR3 region has 13 residues. Germline loops: CDR1 SGHNT, CDR2 YYREEE (reference sequence). Trimming took 4 bases from V and 7 from J; bases not matched to a gene: 4. The DNA for the CDR3 is TGTGCCAGCAGCCCCAGGGGGCCGAATGAGCAGTTCTTC. Translation: CASSPRGPNEQFF.

The J gene is TRBJ2-2, the V gene TRBV15, with 8 bases that match TRBD1. V trimming: 2 bases; J trimming: 2 bases; junction bases outside the gene matches: 7. The CDR3 has 17 amino acids. Germline CDR1 reads LNHNV; CDR2 reads YYDKDF (reference sequence). CDR3 coding DNA: TGTGCCACCAGCAGACCCCCGGGACAGGTTAACACCGGGGAGCTGTTTTTT. Its protein product is CATSRPPGQVNTGELFF.

This clone appeared once. The chain carries TRBV11-2 and TRBJ2-7, with D maybe TRBD2 (5 bases). The germline V gene has CDR1 SGHAT and CDR2 FQNNGV. The CDR3 covers 15 residues. V dropped 1 base and J dropped 2 bases, with 12 bases sitting between them. The CDR3 bases are TGTGCCAGCAGCTTAGGTGGGAGTTTACCCTACGAGCAGTACTTC. This gives the protein CASSLGGSLPYEQYF.

The chain recombines TRBV6-5 with TRBJ1-1; D call uncertain. V was pared by 2 bases and J by 1 base, with 8 bases between. The CDR3 spans 14 residues. Germline CDR1 is MNHEY and CDR2 is SVGAGI. CDR3: CASSYDTQNTEAFF. The CDR3 region has the DNA TGTGCCAGCAGTTACGACACCCAGAACACTGAAGCTTTCTTT.

This CDR3 reads CASSETGQGSYEQYF. CDR3 DNA: TGTGCCAGCAGCGAAACGGGACAGGGCTCCTACGAGCAGTACTTC. V gene TRBV11-2 combines with J gene TRBJ2-7; TRBD1 aligns across 9 bases. The CDR3 length is 15 residues. Unmatched junction bases numbered 5, after V lost 5 bases and J lost 0 bases. Germline CDR1 is SGHAT and CDR2 is FQNNGV.

The gene calls are TRBV27 and TRBJ1-2, with 10 bases identical to TRBD1. With V trimmed by 5 bases and J by 1 base, 10 bases remained unmatched. The CDR3 runs 17 residues. Germline V gene sequence: CDR1 MNHEY, CDR2 SMNVEV (reference sequence). The CDR3 loop reads CASSKGGTGDLNYGYTF. The CDR3 DNA reads TGTGCCAGCAGTAAGGGCGGGACAGGGGATCTTAACTATGGCTACACCTTC.

The J gene is TRBJ1-5, the V gene TRBV15; D is uncertain. The V gene's germline CDR1 is LNHNV and CDR2 YYDKDF (reference sequence). The CDR3 runs 15 residues. The germline V and J ends were trimmed by 2 bases and 5 bases, with 13 bases remaining between them. The CDR3 loop reads CATSRSIPSDQPQHF. The CDR3, as DNA: TGTGCCACCAGCAGATCAATTCCCTCGGATCAGCCCCAGCATTTT.

The genes are TRBV2 and TRBJ2-7; possible D gene TRBD2, 7 bases. This CDR3 has 17 residues. The germline V gene encodes CDR1 SNHLY and CDR2 FYNNEI. V was clipped by 4 bases and J by 2 bases, with 21 bases between them. The CDR3 sequence is CASSALSLRGATYEQYF. The DNA for the CDR3 is TGTGCCAGCAGTGCCCTCTCTCTACGGGGGGCTACCTACGAGCAGTACTTC. Full variable domain (rest looked up from reference TRBV2 and TRBJ2-7): EPEVTQTPSHQVTQMGQEVILRCVPISNHLYFYWYRQILGQKVEFLVSFYNNEISEKSEIFDDQFSVERPDGSNFTLKIRSTKLEDSAMYFCASSALSLRGATYEQYFGPGTRLTVT.

In nucleotides, the CDR3 is TGTGCCAGCAGCCTGGTTGGACAGGGTTGGGGTGAAAAACTGTTTTTT. Protein product: CASSLVGQGWGEKLFF. This sequence joins TRBV14 and TRBJ1-4, with 8 bases fitting TRBD1. The trim removed 4 bases at V and 7 bases at J, leaving 11 bases unmatched. Germline V lookup: CDR1 SGHDN, CDR2 FVKESK. The CDR3 loop spans 16 amino acids.

This chain links TRBV6-5 with TRBJ2-3; 9 nucleotides align to TRBD1. The length of the CDR3 is 15 residues. Unmatched junction bases numbered 9, after V lost 5 bases and J lost 6 bases. Germline CDR1 and CDR2: MNHEY and SVGAGI. CDR3 region: CASSPTQGAGDTQYF. The CDR3 nucleotides read TGTGCCAGCAGTCCAACACAGGGGGCGGGGGATACGCAGTATTTT.

The chain is built from TRBV5-4 and TRBJ1-2; the D is unclear. Germline lookup yields CDR1 SGHNT and CDR2 YYREEE (reference sequence). The CDR3 consists of 14 residues. With 3 bases removed from V and 2 bases from J, the gap between germline ends came to 11 bases. The CDR3 protein is CASSWEGGNYGYTF. CDR3 coding DNA: TGTGCCAGCAGCTGGGAGGGCGGAAACTATGGCTACACCTTC.

The chain couples TRBV10-3 to TRBJ2-1, with TRBD2 matching over 9 bases. Trimming at V came to 8 bases and at J to 7 bases, leaving 15 bases not matched to a gene. The CDR3 length is 16 residues. The V gene's germline CDR1 is ENHRY and CDR2 SYGVKD. The CDR3 DNA is TGTGCCATCGCGGGGGGGCTAGCGGGAAGGAGAAATGAGCAGTTCTTC. Residues: CAIAGGLAGRRNEQFF.

The chain joins TRBV14 to TRBJ2-5; the match to TRBD2 covers 12 bases. This CDR3 spans 18 amino acids. The ends lost 4 bases at V and 5 bases at J; junction bases unmatched: 14. Germline V lookup: CDR1 SGHDN, CDR2 FVKESK. The CDR3 loop reads CASSRSGASGRALETQYF. CDR3 bases: TGTGCCAGCAGCCGTTCAGGGGCTAGCGGGAGGGCCTTGGAGACCCAGTACTTC.